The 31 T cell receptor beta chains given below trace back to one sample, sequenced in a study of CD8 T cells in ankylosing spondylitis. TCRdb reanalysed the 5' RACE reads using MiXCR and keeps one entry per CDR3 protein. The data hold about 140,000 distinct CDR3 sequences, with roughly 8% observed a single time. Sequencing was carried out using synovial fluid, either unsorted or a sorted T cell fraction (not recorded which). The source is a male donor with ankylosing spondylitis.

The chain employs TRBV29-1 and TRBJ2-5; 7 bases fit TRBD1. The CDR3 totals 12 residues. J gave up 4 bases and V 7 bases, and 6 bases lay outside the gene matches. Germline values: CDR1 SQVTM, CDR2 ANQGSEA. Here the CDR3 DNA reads TGCAGCGGTGGACAGGCCCTAGAGACCCAGTACTTC. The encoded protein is CSGGQALETQYF.

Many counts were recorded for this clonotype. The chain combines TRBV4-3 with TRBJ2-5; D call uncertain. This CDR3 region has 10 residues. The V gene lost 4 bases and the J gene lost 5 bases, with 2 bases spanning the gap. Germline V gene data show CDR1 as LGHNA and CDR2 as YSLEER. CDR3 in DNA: TGCGCCAGCAGCCTCGAGACCCAGTACTTC. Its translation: CASSLETQYF.

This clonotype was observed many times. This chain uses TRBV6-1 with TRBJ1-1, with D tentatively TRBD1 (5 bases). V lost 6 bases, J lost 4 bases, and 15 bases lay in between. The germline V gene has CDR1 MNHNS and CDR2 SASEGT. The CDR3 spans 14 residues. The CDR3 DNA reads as TGTGCCAGCAGCCGATCAATCGGGGGCACTGAAGCTTTCTTT. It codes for CASSRSIGGTEAFF.

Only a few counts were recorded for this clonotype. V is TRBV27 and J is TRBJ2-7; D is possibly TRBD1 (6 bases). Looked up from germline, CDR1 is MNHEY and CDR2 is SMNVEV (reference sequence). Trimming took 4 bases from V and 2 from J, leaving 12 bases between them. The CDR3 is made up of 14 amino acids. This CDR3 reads CASSYYGTTYEQYF. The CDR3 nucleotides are TGTGCCAGCAGTTATTACGGGACAACCTACGAGCAGTACTTC.

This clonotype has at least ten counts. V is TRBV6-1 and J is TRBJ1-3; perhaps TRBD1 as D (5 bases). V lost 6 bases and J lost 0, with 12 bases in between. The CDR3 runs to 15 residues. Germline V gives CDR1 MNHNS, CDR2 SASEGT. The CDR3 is CASSRWGVSGNTIYF. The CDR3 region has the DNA TGTGCCAGCAGCAGGTGGGGGGTCTCTGGAAACACCATATATTTT.

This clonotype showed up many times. CDR3 loop: CASSPIGGGNSPLHF. The CDR3 DNA reads TGTGCCAGCAGTCCGATAGGGGGAGGTAATTCACCCCTCCACTTT. The rearrangement uses TRBV6-1 and TRBJ1-6; D is possibly TRBD1 (6 bases). The CDR3 contains 15 residues. The V end was cut by 5 bases, the J end by 6 bases, with 14 bases between. Germline CDR1 reads MNHNS; CDR2 reads SASEGT.

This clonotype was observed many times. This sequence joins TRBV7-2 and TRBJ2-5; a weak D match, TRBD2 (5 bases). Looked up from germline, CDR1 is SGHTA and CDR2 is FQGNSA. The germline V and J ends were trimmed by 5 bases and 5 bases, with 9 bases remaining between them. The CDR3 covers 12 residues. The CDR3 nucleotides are TGTGCCAGCAGCCCTAGCATGGAGACCCAGTACTTC. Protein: CASSPSMETQYF.

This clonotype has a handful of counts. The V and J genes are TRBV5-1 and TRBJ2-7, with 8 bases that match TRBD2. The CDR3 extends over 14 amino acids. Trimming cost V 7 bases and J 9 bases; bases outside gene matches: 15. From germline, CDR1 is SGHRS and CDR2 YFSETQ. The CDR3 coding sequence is TGCGCCAGCGGCCCGGGGCGGGGGGAAGTGGCGCAGTACTTC. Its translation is CASGPGRGEVAQYF.

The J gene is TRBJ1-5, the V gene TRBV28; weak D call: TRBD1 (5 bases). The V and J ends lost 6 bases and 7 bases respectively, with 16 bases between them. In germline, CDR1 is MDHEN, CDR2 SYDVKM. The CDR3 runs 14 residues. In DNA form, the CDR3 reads TGTGCCAGCAGGTCCATGGGGACCAGGCAGCCCCAGCATTTT. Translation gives CASRSMGTRQPQHF.

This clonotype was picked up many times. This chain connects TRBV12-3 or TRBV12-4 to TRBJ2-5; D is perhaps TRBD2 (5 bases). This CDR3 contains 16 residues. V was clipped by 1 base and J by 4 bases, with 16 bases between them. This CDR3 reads CASSLGAASGGETQYF. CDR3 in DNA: TGTGCCAGCAGTTTAGGGGCAGCGTCTGGAGGAGAGACCCAGTACTTC.

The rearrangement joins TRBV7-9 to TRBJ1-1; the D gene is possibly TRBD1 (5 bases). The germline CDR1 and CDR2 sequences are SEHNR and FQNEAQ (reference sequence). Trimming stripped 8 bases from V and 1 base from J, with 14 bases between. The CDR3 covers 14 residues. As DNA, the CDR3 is TGTGCCAGCGGTGGGGGTGCAGGGAACACTGAAGCTTTCTTT. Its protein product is CASGGGAGNTEAFF.

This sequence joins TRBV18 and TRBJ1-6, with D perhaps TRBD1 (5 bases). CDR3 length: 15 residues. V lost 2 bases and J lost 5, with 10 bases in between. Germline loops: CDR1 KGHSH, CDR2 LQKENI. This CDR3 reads CASSPWDGDNSPLHF. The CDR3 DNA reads TGTGCCAGCTCACCATGGGACGGAGATAATTCACCCCTCCACTTT. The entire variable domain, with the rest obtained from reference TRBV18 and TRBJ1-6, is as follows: NAGVMQNPRHLVRRRGQEARLRCSPMKGHSHVYWYRQLPEEGLKFMVYLQKENIIDESGMPKERFSAEFPKEGPSILRIQQVVRGDSAAYFCASSPWDGDNSPLHFGNGTRLTVT.

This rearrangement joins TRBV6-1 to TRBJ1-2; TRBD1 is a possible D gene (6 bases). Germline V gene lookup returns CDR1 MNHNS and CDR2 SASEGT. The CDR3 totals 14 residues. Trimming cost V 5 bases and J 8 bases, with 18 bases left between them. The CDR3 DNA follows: TGTGCCAGCAGTCCGACGTCAGGGGAGAGAGGCTACACCTTC. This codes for CASSPTSGERGYTF.

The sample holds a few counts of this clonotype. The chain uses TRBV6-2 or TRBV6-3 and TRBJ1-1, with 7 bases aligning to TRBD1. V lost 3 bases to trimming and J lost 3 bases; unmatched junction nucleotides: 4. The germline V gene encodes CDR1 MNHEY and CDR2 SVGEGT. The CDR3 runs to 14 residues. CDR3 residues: CASSYTGQYTEAFF. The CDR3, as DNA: TGTGCCAGCAGTTATACGGGACAGTACACTGAAGCTTTCTTT.

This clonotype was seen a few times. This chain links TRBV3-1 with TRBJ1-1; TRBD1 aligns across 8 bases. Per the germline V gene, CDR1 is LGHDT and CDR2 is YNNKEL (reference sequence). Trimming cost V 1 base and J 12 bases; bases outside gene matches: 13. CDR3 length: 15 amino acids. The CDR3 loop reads CASSQVWAAGGETFF. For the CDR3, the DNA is TGTGCCAGCAGCCAAGTCTGGGCGGCAGGGGGCGAAACTTTCTTT.

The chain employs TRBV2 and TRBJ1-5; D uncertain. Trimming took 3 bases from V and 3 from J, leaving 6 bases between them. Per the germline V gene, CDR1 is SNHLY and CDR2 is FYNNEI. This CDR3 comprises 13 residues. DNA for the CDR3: TGTGCCAGCAGTGAGAGGGACAATCAGCCCCAGCATTTT. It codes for CASSERDNQPQHF.

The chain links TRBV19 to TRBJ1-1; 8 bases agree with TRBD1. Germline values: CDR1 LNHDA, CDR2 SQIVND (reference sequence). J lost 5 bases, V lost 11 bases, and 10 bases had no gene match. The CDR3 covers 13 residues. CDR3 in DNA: TGTGCCGGGAAAGGACAGGGTCAAACTGAAGCTTTCTTT. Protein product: CAGKGQGQTEAFF.

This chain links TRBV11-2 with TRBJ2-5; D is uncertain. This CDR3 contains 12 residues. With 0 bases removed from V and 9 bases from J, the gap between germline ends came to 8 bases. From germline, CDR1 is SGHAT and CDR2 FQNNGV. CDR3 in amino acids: CASSLDPVSQYF. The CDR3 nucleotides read TGTGCCAGCAGCTTAGACCCTGTCTCCCAGTACTTC.

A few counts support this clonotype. The CDR3 spells CASRLLGGSNTGELFF. The CDR3, as DNA: TGTGCCAGCAGACTCCTGGGGGGTTCGAACACCGGGGAGCTGTTTTTT. This rearrangement joins TRBV12-3 or TRBV12-4 to TRBJ2-2; D is possibly TRBD2 (6 bases). The CDR3 loop spans 16 amino acids. Trimming took off 6 bases at V and 0 bases at J, with 14 bases between the two ends.

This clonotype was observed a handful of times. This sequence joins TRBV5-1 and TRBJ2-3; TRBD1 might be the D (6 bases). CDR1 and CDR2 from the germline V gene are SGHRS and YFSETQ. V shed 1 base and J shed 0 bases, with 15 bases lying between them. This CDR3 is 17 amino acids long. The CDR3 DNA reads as TGCGCCAGCAGCTTGACCGGACAGAAAGCTAGCACAGATACGCAGTATTTT. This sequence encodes CASSLTGQKASTDTQYF.

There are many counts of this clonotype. CDR3 nucleotide sequence: TGTGCCAGCACCGTGACAGGGTCAAATGAAAAACTGTTTTTT. Protein sequence: CASTVTGSNEKLFF. V and J are TRBV5-4 and TRBJ1-4; 7 positions agree with TRBD1. There are 14 residues in the CDR3. Germline V gene data show CDR1 as SGHNT and CDR2 as YYREEE (reference sequence). V shed 6 bases, J shed 5 bases, and the junction held 7 bases outside the gene matches.

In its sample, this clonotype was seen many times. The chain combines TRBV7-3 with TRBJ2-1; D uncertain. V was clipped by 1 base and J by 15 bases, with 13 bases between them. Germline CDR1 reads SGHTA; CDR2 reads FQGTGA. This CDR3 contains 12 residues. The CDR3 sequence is CASSLRFRFRFF. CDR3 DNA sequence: TGTGCCAGCAGCTTAAGGTTCAGGTTTCGGTTCTTC.

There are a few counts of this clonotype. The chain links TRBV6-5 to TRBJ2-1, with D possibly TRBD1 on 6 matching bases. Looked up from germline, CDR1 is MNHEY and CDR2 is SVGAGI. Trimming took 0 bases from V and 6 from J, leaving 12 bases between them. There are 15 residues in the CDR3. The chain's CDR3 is CASSYSPGASNEQFF. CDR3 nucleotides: TGTGCCAGCAGTTACTCCCCAGGGGCCTCCAATGAGCAGTTCTTC.

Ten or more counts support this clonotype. CDR3 in amino acids: CSAGGLPQHF. The DNA of the CDR3 is TGCAGTGCGGGGGGCTTGCCCCAGCATTTT. The chain has TRBV20-1 and TRBJ1-5, with D possibly TRBD1 on 6 matching bases. The germline gives CDR1 DFQATT, CDR2 SNEGSKA (reference sequence). The CDR3 has 10 amino acids. V was cut by 6 bases and J by 9 bases, with 9 bases left in between.

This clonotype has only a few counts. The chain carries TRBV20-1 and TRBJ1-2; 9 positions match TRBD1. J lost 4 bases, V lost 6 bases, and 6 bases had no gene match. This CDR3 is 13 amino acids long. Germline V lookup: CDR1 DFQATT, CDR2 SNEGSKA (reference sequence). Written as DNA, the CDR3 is TGCAGTGCCACCGGGACAGGGTTCTATGGCTACACCTTC. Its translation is CSATGTGFYGYTF.

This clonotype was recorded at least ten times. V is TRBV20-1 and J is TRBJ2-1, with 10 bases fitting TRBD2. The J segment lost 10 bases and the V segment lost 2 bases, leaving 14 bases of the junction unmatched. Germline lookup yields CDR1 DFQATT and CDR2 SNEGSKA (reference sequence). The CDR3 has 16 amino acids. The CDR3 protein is CSARLAGVYSLGEQFF. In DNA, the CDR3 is TGCAGTGCTAGACTAGCGGGAGTTTATTCCTTGGGGGAGCAGTTCTTC.

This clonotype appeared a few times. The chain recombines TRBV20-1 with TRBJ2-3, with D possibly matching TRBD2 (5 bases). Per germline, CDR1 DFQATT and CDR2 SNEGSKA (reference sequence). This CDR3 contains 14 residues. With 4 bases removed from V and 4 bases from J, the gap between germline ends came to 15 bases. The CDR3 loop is CSAIPASGADTQYF. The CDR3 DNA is TGCAGTGCTATTCCCGCCTCCGGGGCAGATACGCAGTATTTT.

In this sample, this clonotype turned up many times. The CDR3 spells CASSLGGQGGETQYF. CDR3 coding DNA: TGTGCCAGCAGTTTAGGAGGACAGGGGGGAGAGACCCAGTACTTC. The chain employs TRBV12-3 or TRBV12-4 and TRBJ2-5; 10 bases are a match to TRBD1. V lost 1 base to trimming and J lost 4 bases; unmatched junction nucleotides: 3. The CDR3 is made up of 15 amino acids.

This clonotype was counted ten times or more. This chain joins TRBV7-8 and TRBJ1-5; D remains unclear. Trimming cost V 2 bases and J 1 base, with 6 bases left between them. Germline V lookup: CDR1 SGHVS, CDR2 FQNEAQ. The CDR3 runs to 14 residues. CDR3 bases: TGTGCCAGCAGCTTACTGATCAGCAATCAGCCCCAGCATTTT. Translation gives CASSLLISNQPQHF.

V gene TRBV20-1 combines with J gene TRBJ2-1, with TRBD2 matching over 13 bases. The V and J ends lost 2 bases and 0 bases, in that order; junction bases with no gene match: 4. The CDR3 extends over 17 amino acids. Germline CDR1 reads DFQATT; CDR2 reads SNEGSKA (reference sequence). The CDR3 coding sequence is TGCAGTGCTAGAAGACTAGCGGGGGGCTTCTCCTACAATGAGCAGTTCTTC. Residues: CSARRLAGGFSYNEQFF.

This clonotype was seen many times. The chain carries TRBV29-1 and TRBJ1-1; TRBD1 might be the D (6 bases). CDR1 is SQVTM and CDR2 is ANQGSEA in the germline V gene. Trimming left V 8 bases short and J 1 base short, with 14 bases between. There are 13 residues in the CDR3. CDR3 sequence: CSSHTGTNTEAFF. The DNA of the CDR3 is TGCAGCTCCCATACAGGGACGAACACTGAAGCTTTCTTT.